This TCR beta chain was documented in a study of blood T cell repertoires in COVID-19. Background on the study: Sites in the United States, Italy and Spain provided acute and convalescent COVID-19 samples. Sample material is recorded as cDNA or gDNA derived from T cells, B-cell-depleted T cells, or PBMCs.

The V gene lost 3 bases and the J gene lost 0 bases, with 15 bases spanning the gap. Per germline, CDR1 DFQATT and CDR2 SNEGSKA (reference sequence). The CDR3 covers 16 residues. Sequencing used immunoSEQ multiplex PCR; TCRdb keeps in-frame clones, though not all of them. In the table there are 140,000 to 150,000 clones, 80% of which are singletons. This clonotype was sampled from a woman in her 50s with acute or convalescent COVID-19. The chain links TRBV20-1 to TRBJ1-5; no definite D call. The material sequenced was peripheral blood. The CDR3 DNA reads as TGCAGTGCTAGTGCGCCCTCGGGTCTTAGCAATCAGCCCCAGCATTTT. This encodes CSASAPSGLSNQPQHF.